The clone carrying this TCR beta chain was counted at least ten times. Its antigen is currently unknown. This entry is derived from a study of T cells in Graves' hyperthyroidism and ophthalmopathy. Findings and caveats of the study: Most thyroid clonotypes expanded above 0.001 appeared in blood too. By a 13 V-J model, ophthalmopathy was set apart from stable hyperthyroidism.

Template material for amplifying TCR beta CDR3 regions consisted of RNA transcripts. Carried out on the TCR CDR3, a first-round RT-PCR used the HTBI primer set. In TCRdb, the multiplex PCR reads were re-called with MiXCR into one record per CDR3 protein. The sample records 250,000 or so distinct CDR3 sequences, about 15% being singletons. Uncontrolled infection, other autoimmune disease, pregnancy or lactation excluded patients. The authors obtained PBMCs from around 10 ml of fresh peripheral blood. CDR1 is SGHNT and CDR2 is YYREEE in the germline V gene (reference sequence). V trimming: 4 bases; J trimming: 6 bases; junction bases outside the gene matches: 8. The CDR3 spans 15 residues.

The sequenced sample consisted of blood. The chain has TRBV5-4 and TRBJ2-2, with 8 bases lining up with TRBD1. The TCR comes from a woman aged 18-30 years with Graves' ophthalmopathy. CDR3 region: CASSKVQGDSGELFF. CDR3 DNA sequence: TGTGCCAGCAGCAAAGTACAGGGGGATTCCGGGGAGCTGTTTTTT. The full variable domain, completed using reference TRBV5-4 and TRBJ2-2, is ETGVTQSPTHLIKTRGQQVTLRCSSQSGHNTVSWYQQALGQGPQFIFQYYREEENGRGNFPPRFSGLQFPNYSSELNVNALELDDSALYLCASSKVQGDSGELFFGEGSRLTVL.